The 15 T cell receptor beta chains in this list originate from one sample, sequenced in a study of blood T cells in healthy people across ages. Then a second PCR, running about 7 to 11 cycles, was carried out with a sample-barcoded 5' primer and a J-beta primer mix. TCRdb called the 5' RACE reads again in MiXCR, with one record for every CDR3 protein. The sample has some 800,000 distinct CDR3 sequences, around 43% seen once; the top ten hold about a fifth. The sequenced sample consisted of blood. These receptors all stem from a man aged 55 to 69 in good health.

The rearrangement links TRBV9 to TRBJ2-3, with D possibly matching TRBD2 (6 bases). V was cut by 4 bases and J by 7 bases, with 16 bases left in between. The germline V gene has CDR1 SGDLS and CDR2 YYNGEE. The CDR3 has 14 residues. The CDR3 region has the DNA TGTGCCAGCAGCCCCACCGGGGACTCCTATACGCAGTATTTT. It specifies CASSPTGDSYTQYF.

CDR3 nucleotides: TGTGCCAGCAGTGGACAGAGGCCGCTCCATGGCTACACCTTC. Translation: CASSGQRPLHGYTF. The chain couples TRBV25-1 to TRBJ1-2; D possibly corresponds to TRBD1 (5 bases). V was clipped by 4 bases and J by 6 bases, with 15 bases between them. The CDR3 has 14 amino acids. CDR1 and CDR2 from the germline V gene are MGHDK and SYGVNS.

In this sample, this clonotype turned up many times. CDR3 region: CASSHGISGAFF. DNA for the CDR3: TGTGCCAGCAGCCACGGGATATCTGGAGCTTTCTTT. V gene TRBV3-1 combines with J gene TRBJ1-1, with no clear D. Per germline, CDR1 LGHDT and CDR2 YNNKEL (reference sequence). The CDR3 sequence is 12 residues long. V was pared by 3 bases and J by 10 bases, with 12 bases between.

This clonotype was detected once. V is TRBV25-1 and J is TRBJ1-4; TRBD1 agrees at 7 bases. This CDR3 is 13 amino acids long. V gave up 5 bases and J gave up 7 bases; unmatched junction bases: 4. Germline V gene data show CDR1 as MGHDK and CDR2 as SYGVNS. Written as DNA, the CDR3 is TGTGCCAGCAGTCGGGGACAGCGTGAAAAACTGTTTTTT. As protein: CASSRGQREKLFF. Full variable domain (remainder filled in from reference TRBV25-1 and TRBJ1-4): EADIYQTPRYLVIGTGKKITLECSQTMGHDKMYWYQQDPGMELHLIHYSYGVNSTEKGDLSSESTVSRIRTEHFPLTLESARPSHTSQYLCASSRGQREKLFFGSGTQLSVL.

This clonotype was detected only a few times. The rearrangement links TRBV4-3 to TRBJ2-7, with D perhaps TRBD1 (6 bases). The germline V gene has CDR1 LGHNA and CDR2 YSLEER. V lost 0 bases, J lost 4 bases, and 19 bases lay in between. CDR3 length: 17 amino acids. DNA of the CDR3: TGCGCCAGCAGCCAAGATCATCCAACGACAGGCCTGTACGAGCAGTACTTC. This gives the protein CASSQDHPTTGLYEQYF.

The chain links TRBV5-6 to TRBJ2-5; tentatively, D is TRBD2 (5 bases). The ends were cut back, 4 bases at V and 3 bases at J, with 10 bases in the middle. The CDR3 is 13 residues long. CDR1 SGHDT and CDR2 YYEEEE come from the germline V gene. The CDR3: CASSTGSKETQYF. The CDR3 DNA follows: TGTGCCAGCAGCACGGGATCTAAAGAGACCCAGTACTTC.

The chain has TRBV7-2 and TRBJ1-2; tentative D call: TRBD1 (5 bases). This CDR3 is 14 amino acids long. The V gene's germline CDR1 is SGHTA and CDR2 FQGNSA. The V end lost 3 bases, the J end lost 5 bases, and 13 bases lay between the germline ends. The DNA of the CDR3 is TGTGCCAGCAGCTTGACAGAAAAGATTTATGGCTACACCTTC. Protein: CASSLTEKIYGYTF.

The V gene is TRBV12-3 or TRBV12-4, the J gene TRBJ2-4; D is perhaps TRBD1 (6 bases). The better agreement between TRBJ2-7 and the DNA end casts doubt on the J call. The length of the CDR3 is 15 residues. This CDR3 is CASTTTDRVPYEQYF. In DNA, the CDR3 is TGTGCCAGCACCACGACGGACAGAGTCCCTTACGAGCAGTACTTC.

CDR3 sequence (DNA): TGTGCCATCGTAGACGGGGACAGGGAAGTCTACGAGCAGTACTTC. This translates into CAIVDGDREVYEQYF. The rearrangement links TRBV10-3 to TRBJ2-7; 9 nucleotides line up with TRBD1. CDR1 and CDR2 (germline): ENHRY, SYGVKD. The length of the CDR3 is 15 residues. The trim removed 8 bases at V and 3 bases at J, leaving 11 bases unmatched.

This clonotype was detected only once. The chain uses TRBV3-1 and TRBJ2-1; D assignment may be TRBD1 or TRBD2 (5 bases each). Gene TRBJ2-7 matches the end of the DNA better, so the J call may be wrong. This CDR3 has 15 amino acids. Germline assignment: CDR1 LGHDT and CDR2 YNNKEL (reference sequence). The CDR3 spells CASSQDPRGVYEQYF. For the CDR3, the DNA is TGTGCCAGCAGCCAAGACCCCCGAGGGGTCTACGAGCAGTACTTC.

Notes on this clonotype: A much larger clone lies one base from this, so it may be a read error. In DNA form, the CDR3 reads TGTGCCATCAGCTCGCGGGGGGGCGGTAACAATGAGCAGTTCTTC. This codes for CAISSRGGGNNEQFF. The V call is TRBV7-2, the J call TRBJ2-1; 9 bases are shared with TRBD2. Germline CDR1 and CDR2: SGHTA and FQGNSA. The CDR3 is 15 residues long.

The rearrangement joins TRBV7-9 to TRBJ2-5; 9 positions agree with TRBD2. The J call may be wrong; the DNA end is better matched by TRBJ2-7. The V gene's germline CDR1 is SEHNR and CDR2 FQNEAQ (reference sequence). The CDR3 runs to 14 residues. The CDR3 nucleotides are TGTGCCAGCAGCGAGCGGGGGGATTCCTACGAGCAGTACTTC. This encodes CASSERGDSYEQYF.

The chain recombines TRBV20-1 with TRBJ2-5; 10 bases agree with TRBD2. The J segment lost 5 bases and the V segment lost 0 bases, leaving 9 bases of the junction unmatched. This CDR3 is built from 16 residues. Per the germline V gene, CDR1 is DFQATT and CDR2 is SNEGSKA (reference sequence). CDR3 loop: CSARDRSSGSLETQYF. The DNA of the CDR3 is TGCAGTGCTAGAGATCGGTCTAGCGGGAGCCTGGAGACCCAGTACTTC.

This chain joins TRBV20-1 and TRBJ1-2; 7 bases align to TRBD1. This CDR3 contains 15 residues. The V gene's germline CDR1 is DFQATT and CDR2 SNEGSKA (reference sequence). The ends lost 4 bases at V and 1 base at J; junction bases unmatched: 9. The CDR3 DNA is TGCAGTGCTAACAATCCGGGACAGATTAACTATGGCTACACCTTC. Encoded protein: CSANNPGQINYGYTF.

As to this clonotype: A read error may explain this, as a much larger clone is one base away. The V and J genes are TRBV29-1 and TRBJ2-5, with D unclear. The CDR3 extends over 13 amino acids. Germline values: CDR1 SQVTM, CDR2 ANQGSEA. The V end was cut by 7 bases, the J end by 1 base, with 13 bases between. The CDR3 coding sequence is TGCAGCGCCCGCCCCGGACCCCAAGAGACCCAGTACTTC. Protein: CSARPGPQETQYF.